This entry lists 2 T cell receptor beta chains sequenced from one sample in a study of blood T cell repertoires in COVID-19. TCRdb keeps only in-frame clones here, not all; method: immunoSEQ multiplex PCR. The profile covers approximately 250,000 clones, with around four fifths appearing a single time and about 4.5% taken by the ten largest. Sequenced input: peripheral blood. The receptors shown here come from a man in his 60s who had recovered from COVID-19.

The chain uses TRBV4-1 and TRBJ1-2; possibly TRBD1 for D (5 bases). The V gene lost 0 bases and the J gene lost 5 bases, with 7 bases spanning the gap. CDR1 and CDR2 (germline): MGHRA, YSYEKL. This CDR3 contains 13 residues. The CDR3 loop reads CASSQERGYGYTF. As DNA, the CDR3 is TGCGCCAGCAGCCAAGAGCGGGGGTATGGCTACACCTTC.

The table lists this clone with a count of one. The chain links TRBV7-9 to TRBJ1-2, with 10 bases matching TRBD1. Germline assignment: CDR1 SEHNR and CDR2 FQNEAQ (reference sequence). The CDR3 totals 14 residues. J was trimmed by 8 bases and V by 1 base; bases with no gene match: 4. CDR3 sequence reads: CASSLDGTGVGYTF. The DNA for the CDR3 is TGTGCCAGCAGCTTAGACGGGACAGGGGTCGGCTACACCTTC. The full variable domain, in which reference TRBV7-9 and TRBJ1-2 provide the parts outside the CDR3, is DTGVSQNPRHKITKRGQNVTFRCDPISEHNRLYWYRQTLGQGPEFLTYFQNEAQLEKSRLLSDRFSAERPKGSFSTLEIQRTEQGDSAMYLCASSLDGTGVGYTFGSGTRLTVV.